The clone carrying this T cell receptor (beta chain) has just a few counts. Its antigen is unknown. The source of the sample is a study of T cells after yellow fever vaccination. The CDR3 covers 15 residues. With 5 bases removed from V and 0 bases from J, the gap between germline ends came to 13 bases. Whole-study results and caveats: When the response was secondary, it was weaker but reached its peak faster, day 5 versus 15.

As TCR cDNA was made by 5'RACE template switching, a universal primer site and UMIs were added. TCRdb redid the calling of the 5' RACE reads with MiXCR, one entry per CDR3 protein. The sample lists 250,000 to 350,000 distinct CDR3 sequences; 3.5% to 4.5% were seen once. Sequenced here: PBMCs, sampled 15 days after the yellow fever booster vaccination. This TCR derives from a man aged 18 to 29 who received the YFV17D yellow fever vaccine. This chain connects TRBV12-3 or TRBV12-4 to TRBJ1-1; weak D call: TRBD1 (6 bases). In nucleotides, the CDR3 is TGTGCCAGCAGTCCATCAGGGGTGTTGAACACTGAAGCTTTCTTT. Translating it yields CASSPSGVLNTEAFF.